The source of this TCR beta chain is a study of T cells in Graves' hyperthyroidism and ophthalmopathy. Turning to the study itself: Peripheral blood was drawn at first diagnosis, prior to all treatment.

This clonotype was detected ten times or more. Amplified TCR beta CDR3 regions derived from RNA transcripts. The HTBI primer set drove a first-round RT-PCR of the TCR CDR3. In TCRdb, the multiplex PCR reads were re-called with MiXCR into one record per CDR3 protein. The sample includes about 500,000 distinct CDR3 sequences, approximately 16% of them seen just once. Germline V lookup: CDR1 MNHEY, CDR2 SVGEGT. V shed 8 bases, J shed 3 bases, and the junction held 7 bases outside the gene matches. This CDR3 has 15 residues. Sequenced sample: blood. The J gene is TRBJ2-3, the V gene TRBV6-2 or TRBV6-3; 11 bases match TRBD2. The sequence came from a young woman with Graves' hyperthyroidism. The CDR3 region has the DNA TGTGCCAGCTCAAGACTAGCGGGGAGAACAGATACGCAGTATTTT. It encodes CASSRLAGRTDTQYF.